Sequencing of this TCR beta chain was carried out in a study of T-cell memory formation after mild COVID-19. On the study more broadly: TCR clusters were largely donor specific.

This clonotype has only a few counts. Its antigen is unidentified. General observations from the study: CD4/CD8 balance characterized clones contracting day 15 to 85, and CD4+ skew characterized later expanders. Those CD4+ clones that contracted were mainly in CM and EM (CD8+ ones in EMRA).

The CDR3 loop spans 14 amino acids. The germline V gene encodes CDR1 MNHNS and CDR2 SASEGT. With 6 bases clipped from V and 5 bases from J, the junction kept 8 bases outside the gene matches. TCR alpha and TCR beta cDNA libraries carrying sample barcodes and UMIs were produced by 5'RACE using constant-segment primers. TCRdb itself ran the 5' RACE reads through MiXCR, one entry per CDR3 protein. The table records a few hundred thousand distinct CDR3 sequences, 15% to 20% of them present only once. The sample comprised PBMCs or a T cell subset sorted from them (not recorded which). This clonotype was sampled from a man aged 18-30 years who had mild COVID-19 (a few samples of this study predate the infection). Cell type and time point are not known. The chain combines TRBV6-1 with TRBJ2-7, with 9 bases fitting TRBD1. The CDR3 loop is CASRAGTGSHEQYF. The CDR3 coding sequence is TGTGCCAGCAGGGCCGGGACAGGGTCCCACGAGCAGTACTTC.